This entry features one T cell receptor (beta chain) sequence. The sample belongs to a study of blood T cell repertoires in COVID-19. Trimming shortened V by 3 bases and J by 4 bases, and 9 bases separated the two germline ends. CDR3 length equals 12 residues. Per germline, CDR1 SQVTM and CDR2 ANQGSEA. In the authors' workflow: It was from reference gene primer amplification that nucleated cell counts were estimated. Libraries were prepared by immunoSEQ multiplex PCR; TCRdb keeps only in-frame clonotypes and omits some of them. Clonal size and the V and J genes are those of that table, whereas D and trimming came from the DNA. The profile shows some 95,000 clones, roughly nine tenths of them singletons.

The specimen was peripheral blood. The chain joins TRBV29-1 to TRBJ1-2; D call uncertain. This receptor was identified in a human donor with active COVID-19. The donor label of this sample is uncertain. CDR3 sequence: CSVDGVSYGYTF. CDR3 bases: TGCAGCGTTGATGGTGTGAGCTATGGCTACACCTTC. Combining the CDR3 with reference TRBV29-1 and TRBJ1-2 gives the whole variable domain SAVISQKPSRDICQRGTSLTIQCQVDSQVTMMFWYRQQPGQSLTLIATANQGSEATYESGFVIDKFPISRPNLTFSTLTVSNMSPEDSSIYLCSVDGVSYGYTFGSGTRLTVV.